This is a list of T cell receptor beta chains from one sample in a study of human T cells and chemical hapten exposure. From the RACE reads, TCRdb called clonotypes with MiXCR, one entry per CDR3 protein. The sample shows tens of thousands of distinct CDR3 sequences, 8.5% to 10% of them seen only once. The sequencing used whole blood, collected in connection with sensitization to the hapten diphenylcyclopropenone (DPC). The receptors derive from a woman aged 25-40 years with alopecia areata. Some clones in this sample may be carry-over from other donors' samples. Each CDR3 is given with its conserved first and last residue. The D gene is left open where the match is weak. Expanded clones are given a class, and other clones once, few, many or no size at all.

cdr3_nt cdr3_aa j_call v_call clone_size d_call
TGTGCCAGCAGCCAATTAAGGAAAACTCAGGGGAAAGATAGCAATCAGCCCCAGCATTTT CASSQLRKTQGKDSNQPQHF TRBJ1-5 TRBV14 many NA
TGTGCCAGCAGTGAACTGGACGGCGGGTATCGGCCCCAGCATTTT CASSELDGGYRPQHF TRBJ1-5 TRBV6-1 NA NA
TGTGCTAGTGGGTTACTAGCGGGGGCCCACATCACTAGCACAGATACGCAGTATTTT CASGLLAGAHITSTDTQYF TRBJ2-3 TRBV12-5 NA TRBD2
TGTGCCAGCAGCCAGGGACGGAGGGGTCAGCCCCAGCATTTT CASSQGRRGQPQHF TRBJ1-5 TRBV4-2 NA NA
TGTGCCAGCGTATCTACGGGGGGAAGAGGTGAAGCTTTCTTT CASVSTGGRGEAFF TRBJ1-1 TRBV12-3/TRBV12-4 many NA
TGTGCCAGCAGTTTCTTCTACCGATTAGCGGGGACCTACGAGCAGTACTTC CASSFFYRLAGTYEQYF TRBJ2-7 TRBV12-3/TRBV12-4 NA TRBD2
TGCGCCAGCAGCTTGTCCACGGGCAATGAGCAGTTCTTC CASSLSTGNEQFF TRBJ2-1 TRBV5-1 few NA
TGCAGCACCCACAGGGCTCTCGCTTATGGCTACACCTTC CSTHRALAYGYTF TRBJ1-2 TRBV29-1 NA NA
TGTGCCAGCAGCTTAGTAGGTACCTCTGGGGCCAACGTCCTGACTTTC CASSLVGTSGANVLTF TRBJ2-6 TRBV7-2 NA NA
TGTGCCAGCAGCTTAGCGGGGCAGGGATTCTACAATGAGCAGTTCTTC CASSLAGQGFYNEQFF TRBJ2-1 TRBV7-2 many NA